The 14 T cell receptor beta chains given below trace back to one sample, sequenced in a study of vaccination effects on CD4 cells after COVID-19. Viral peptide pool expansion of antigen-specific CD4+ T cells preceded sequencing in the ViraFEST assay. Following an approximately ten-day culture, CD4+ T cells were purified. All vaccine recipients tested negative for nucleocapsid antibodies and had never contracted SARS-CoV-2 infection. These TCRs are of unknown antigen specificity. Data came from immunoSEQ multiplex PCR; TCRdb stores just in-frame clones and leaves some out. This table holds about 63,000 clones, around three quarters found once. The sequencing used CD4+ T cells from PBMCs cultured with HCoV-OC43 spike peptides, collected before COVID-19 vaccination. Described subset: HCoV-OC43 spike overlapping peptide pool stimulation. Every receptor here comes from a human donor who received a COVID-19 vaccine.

The CDR3 DNA is TGTGCCAGTAAAGTAGGGGCAGGGACGCAGTATTTT. Its protein product is CASKVGAGTQYF. The chain recombines TRBV6-5 with TRBJ2-3; possible D gene TRBD1, 5 bases. V was pared by 9 bases and J by 9 bases, with 16 bases between. The length of the CDR3 is 12 residues. CDR1 is MNHEY, CDR2 SVGAGI, per germline.

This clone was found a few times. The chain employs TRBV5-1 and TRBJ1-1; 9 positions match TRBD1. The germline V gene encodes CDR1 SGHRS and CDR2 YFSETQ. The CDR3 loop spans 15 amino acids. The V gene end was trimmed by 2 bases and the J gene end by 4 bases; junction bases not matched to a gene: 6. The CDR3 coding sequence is TGCGCCAGCAGCTTATCCGGGACAGGGTCCACTGAAGCTTTCTTT. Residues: CASSLSGTGSTEAFF.

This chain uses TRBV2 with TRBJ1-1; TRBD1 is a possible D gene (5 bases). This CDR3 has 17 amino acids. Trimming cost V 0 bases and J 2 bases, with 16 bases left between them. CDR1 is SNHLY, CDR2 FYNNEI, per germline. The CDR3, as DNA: TGTGCCAGCAGTGAAGCGGAGGAACAGGCTTTAAACACTGAAGCTTTCTTT. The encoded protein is CASSEAEEQALNTEAFF.

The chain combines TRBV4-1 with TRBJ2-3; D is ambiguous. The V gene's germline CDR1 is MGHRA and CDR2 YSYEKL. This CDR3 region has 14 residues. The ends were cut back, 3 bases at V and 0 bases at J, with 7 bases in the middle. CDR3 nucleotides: TGCGCCAGCAGCCACCCGGACAGCACAGATACGCAGTATTTT. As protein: CASSHPDSTDTQYF.

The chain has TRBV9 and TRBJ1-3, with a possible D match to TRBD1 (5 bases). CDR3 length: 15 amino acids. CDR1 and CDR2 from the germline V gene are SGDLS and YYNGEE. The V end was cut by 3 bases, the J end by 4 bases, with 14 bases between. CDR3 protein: CASSGGDRGGNTIYF. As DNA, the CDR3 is TGTGCCAGCAGCGGAGGGGACCGCGGGGGAAACACCATATATTTT. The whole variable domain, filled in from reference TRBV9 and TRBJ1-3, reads DSGVTQTPKHLITATGQRVTLRCSPRSGDLSVYWYQQSLDQGLQFLIQYYNGEERAKGNILERFSAQQFPDLHSELNLSSLELGDSALYFCASSGGDRGGNTIYFGEGSWLTVV.

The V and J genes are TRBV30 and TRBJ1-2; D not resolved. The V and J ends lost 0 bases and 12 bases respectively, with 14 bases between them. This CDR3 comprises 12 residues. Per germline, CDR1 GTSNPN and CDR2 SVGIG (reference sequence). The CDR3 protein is CAWSVIGARNTF. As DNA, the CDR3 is TGTGCCTGGAGTGTCATAGGCGCTCGGAACACCTTC. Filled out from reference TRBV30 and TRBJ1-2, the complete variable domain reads SQTIHQWPATLVQPVGSPLSLECTVEGTSNPNLYWYRQAAGRGLQLLFYSVGIGQISSEVPQNLSASRPQDRQFILSSKKLLLSDSGFYLCAWSVIGARNTFGSGTRLTVV.

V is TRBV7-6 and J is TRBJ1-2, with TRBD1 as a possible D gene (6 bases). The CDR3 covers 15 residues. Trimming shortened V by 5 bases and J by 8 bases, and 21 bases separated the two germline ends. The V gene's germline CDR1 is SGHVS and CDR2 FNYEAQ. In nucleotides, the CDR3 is TGTGCCAGCAGCCAAAAAACCACAGGGAGGGGAGGCTACACCTTC. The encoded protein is CASSQKTTGRGGYTF.

The CDR3 sequence is CASSEGLYGYTF. The CDR3 region has the DNA TGTGCCAGCAGTGAGGGCCTCTATGGCTACACCTTC. The chain is built from TRBV2 and TRBJ1-2; unclear D gene. CDR1 is SNHLY and CDR2 is FYNNEI in the germline V gene. The CDR3 extends over 12 amino acids. V was clipped by 3 bases and J by 4 bases, with 6 bases between them.

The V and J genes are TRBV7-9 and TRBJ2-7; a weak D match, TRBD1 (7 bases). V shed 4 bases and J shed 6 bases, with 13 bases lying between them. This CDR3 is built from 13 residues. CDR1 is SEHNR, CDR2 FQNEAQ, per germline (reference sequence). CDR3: CASSWGDSSEQYV. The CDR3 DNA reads TGTGCCAGCAGCTGGGGGGACAGTTCCGAGCAGTACGTC.

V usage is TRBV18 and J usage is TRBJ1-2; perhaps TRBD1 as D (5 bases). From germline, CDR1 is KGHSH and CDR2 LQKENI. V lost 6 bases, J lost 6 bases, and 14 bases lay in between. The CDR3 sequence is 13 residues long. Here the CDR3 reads CASSTGVKDGYTF. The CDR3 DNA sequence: TGTGCCAGCTCCACGGGGGTTAAGGATGGCTACACCTTC.

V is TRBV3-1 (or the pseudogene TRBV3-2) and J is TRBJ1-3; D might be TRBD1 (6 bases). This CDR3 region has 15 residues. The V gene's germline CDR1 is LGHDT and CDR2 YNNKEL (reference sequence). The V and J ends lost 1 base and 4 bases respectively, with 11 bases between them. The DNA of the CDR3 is TGTGCCAGCAGCCAAGCAACAGGGTCAGGAAACACCATATATTTT. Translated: CASSQATGSGNTIYF.

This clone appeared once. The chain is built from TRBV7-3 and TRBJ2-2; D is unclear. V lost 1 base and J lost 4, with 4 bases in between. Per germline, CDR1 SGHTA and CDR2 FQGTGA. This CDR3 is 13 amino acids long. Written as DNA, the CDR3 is TGTGCCAGCAGCTTAATCCGCACCGGGGAGCTGTTTTTT. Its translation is CASSLIRTGELFF.

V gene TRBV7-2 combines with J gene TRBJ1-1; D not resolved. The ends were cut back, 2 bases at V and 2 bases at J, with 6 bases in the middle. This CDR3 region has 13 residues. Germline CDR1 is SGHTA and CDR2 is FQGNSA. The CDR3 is CASSLQENTEAFF. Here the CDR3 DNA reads TGTGCCAGCAGCTTACAGGAAAACACTGAAGCTTTCTTT. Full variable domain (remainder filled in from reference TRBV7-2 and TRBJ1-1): GAGVSQSPSNKVTEKGKDVELRCDPISGHTALYWYRQSLGQGLEFLIYFQGNSAPDKSGLPSDRFSAERTGGSVSTLTIQRTQQEDSAVYLCASSLQENTEAFFGQGTRLTVV.

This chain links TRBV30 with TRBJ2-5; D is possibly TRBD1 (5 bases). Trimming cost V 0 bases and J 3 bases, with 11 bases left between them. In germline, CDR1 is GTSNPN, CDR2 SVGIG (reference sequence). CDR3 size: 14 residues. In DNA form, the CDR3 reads TGTGCCTGGAGTGTATCAGGGTCTAAAGAGACCCAGTACTTC. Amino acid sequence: CAWSVSGSKETQYF.